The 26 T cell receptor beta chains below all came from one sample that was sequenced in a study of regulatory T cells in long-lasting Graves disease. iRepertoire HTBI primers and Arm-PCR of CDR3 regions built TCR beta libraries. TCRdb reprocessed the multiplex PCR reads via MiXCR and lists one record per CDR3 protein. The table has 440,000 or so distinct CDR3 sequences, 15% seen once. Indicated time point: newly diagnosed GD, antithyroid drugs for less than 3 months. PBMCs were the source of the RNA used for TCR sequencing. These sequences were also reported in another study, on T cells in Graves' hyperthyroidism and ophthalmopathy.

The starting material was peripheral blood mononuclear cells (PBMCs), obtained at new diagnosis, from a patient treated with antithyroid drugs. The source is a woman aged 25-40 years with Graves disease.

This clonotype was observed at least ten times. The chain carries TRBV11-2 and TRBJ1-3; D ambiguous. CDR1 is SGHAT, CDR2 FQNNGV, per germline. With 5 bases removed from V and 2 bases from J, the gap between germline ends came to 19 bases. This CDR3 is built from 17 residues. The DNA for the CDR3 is TGTGCCAGCAGCCCTCACTTTACACCGAACCCTGGAAACACCATATATTTT. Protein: CASSPHFTPNPGNTIYF.

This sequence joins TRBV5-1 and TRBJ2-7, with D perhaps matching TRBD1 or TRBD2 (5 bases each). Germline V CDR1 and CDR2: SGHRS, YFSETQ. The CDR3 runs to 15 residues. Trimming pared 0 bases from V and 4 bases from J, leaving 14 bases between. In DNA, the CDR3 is TGCGCCAGCAGCTTGGAGTGGCCCGAGGGGTACGAGCAGTACTTC. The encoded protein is CASSLEWPEGYEQYF.

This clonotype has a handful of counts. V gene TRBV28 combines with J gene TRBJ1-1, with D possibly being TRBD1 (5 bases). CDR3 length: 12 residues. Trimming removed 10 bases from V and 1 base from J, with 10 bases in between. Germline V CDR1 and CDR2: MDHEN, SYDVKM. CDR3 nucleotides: TGTGCCATCGGACATTCGAACACTGAAGCTTTCTTT. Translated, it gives CAIGHSNTEAFF.

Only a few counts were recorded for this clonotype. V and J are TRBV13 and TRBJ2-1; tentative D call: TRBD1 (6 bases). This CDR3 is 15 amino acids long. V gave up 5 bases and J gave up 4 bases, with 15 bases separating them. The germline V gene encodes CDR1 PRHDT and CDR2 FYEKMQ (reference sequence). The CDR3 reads CASSLNRETYNEQFF. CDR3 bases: TGTGCCAGCAGCCTAAACAGGGAAACTTACAATGAGCAGTTCTTC. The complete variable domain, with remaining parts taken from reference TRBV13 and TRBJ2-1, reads AAGVIQSPRHLIKEKRETATLKCYPIPRHDTVYWYQQGPGQDPQFLISFYEKMQSDKGSIPDRFSAQQFSDYHSELNMSSLELGDSALYFCASSLNRETYNEQFFGPGTRLTVL.

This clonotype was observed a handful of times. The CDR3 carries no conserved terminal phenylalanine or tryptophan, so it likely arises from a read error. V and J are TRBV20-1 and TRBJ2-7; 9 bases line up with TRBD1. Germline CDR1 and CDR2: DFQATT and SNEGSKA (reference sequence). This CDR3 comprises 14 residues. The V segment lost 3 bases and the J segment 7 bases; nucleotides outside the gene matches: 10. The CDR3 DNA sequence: TGCAGTGCTAGCAGGCCCACAGGGGGCTGGGAGCAGTACCTC. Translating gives CSASRPTGGWEQYL.

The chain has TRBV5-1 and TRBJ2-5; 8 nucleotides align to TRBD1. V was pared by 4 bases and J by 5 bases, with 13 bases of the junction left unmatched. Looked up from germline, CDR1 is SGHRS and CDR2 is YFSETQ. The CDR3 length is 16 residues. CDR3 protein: CASSPLTGGVLETQYF. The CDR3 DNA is TGCGCCAGCAGCCCCCTAACAGGGGGAGTCTTGGAGACCCAGTACTTC.

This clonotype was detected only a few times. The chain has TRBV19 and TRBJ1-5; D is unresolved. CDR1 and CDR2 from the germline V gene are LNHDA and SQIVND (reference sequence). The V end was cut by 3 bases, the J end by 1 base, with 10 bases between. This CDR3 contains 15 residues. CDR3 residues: CASSIFFDSNQPQHF. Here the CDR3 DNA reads TGTGCCAGTAGTATCTTCTTTGACAGCAATCAGCCCCAGCATTTT.

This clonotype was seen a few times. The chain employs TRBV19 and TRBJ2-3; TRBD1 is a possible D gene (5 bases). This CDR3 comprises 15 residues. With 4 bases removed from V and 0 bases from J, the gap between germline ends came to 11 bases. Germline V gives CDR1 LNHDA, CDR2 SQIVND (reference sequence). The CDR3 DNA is TGTGCCAGTAGTACGACAGCCGCTAGCACAGATACGCAGTATTTT. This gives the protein CASSTTAASTDTQYF. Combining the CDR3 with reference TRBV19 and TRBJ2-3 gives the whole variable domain DGGITQSPKYLFRKEGQNVTLSCEQNLNHDAMYWYRQDPGQGLRLIYYSQIVNDFQKGDIAEGYSVSREKKESFPLTVTSAQKNPTAFYLCASSTTAASTDTQYFGPGTRLTVL.

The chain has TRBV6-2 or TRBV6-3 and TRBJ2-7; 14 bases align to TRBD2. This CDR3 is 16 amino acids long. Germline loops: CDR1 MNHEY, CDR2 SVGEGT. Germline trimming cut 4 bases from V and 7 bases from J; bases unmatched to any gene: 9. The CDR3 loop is CASSLIGTSGSLEQYF. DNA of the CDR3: TGTGCCAGCAGTTTAATCGGGACTAGCGGGAGTCTGGAGCAGTACTTC.

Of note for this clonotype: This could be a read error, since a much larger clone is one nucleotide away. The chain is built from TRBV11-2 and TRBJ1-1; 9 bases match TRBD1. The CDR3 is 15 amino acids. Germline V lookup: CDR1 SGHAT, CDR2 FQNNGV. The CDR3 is CASSTQGAHNTEASF. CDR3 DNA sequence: TGTGCCAGCAGCACACAGGGGGCGCATAACACTGAAGCTTCCTTT.

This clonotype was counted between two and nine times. Written as DNA, the CDR3 is TGCAGCGTTGAGGTTAGCCTAGATCTCGCAGATACGCAGTATTTT. Residues: CSVEVSLDLADTQYF. The gene calls are TRBV29-1 and TRBJ2-3; D is unresolved. Looked up from germline, CDR1 is SQVTM and CDR2 is ANQGSEA. Deletions cut 3 bases from V and 4 bases from J, with 17 bases between. The CDR3 runs to 15 residues.

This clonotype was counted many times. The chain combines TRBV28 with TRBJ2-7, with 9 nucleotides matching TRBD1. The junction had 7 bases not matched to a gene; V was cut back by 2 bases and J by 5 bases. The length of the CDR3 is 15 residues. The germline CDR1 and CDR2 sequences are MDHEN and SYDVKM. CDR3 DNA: TGTGCCAGCAGTTTAGAGGGGACAGGGCCCCACGAGCAGTACTTC. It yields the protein CASSLEGTGPHEQYF.

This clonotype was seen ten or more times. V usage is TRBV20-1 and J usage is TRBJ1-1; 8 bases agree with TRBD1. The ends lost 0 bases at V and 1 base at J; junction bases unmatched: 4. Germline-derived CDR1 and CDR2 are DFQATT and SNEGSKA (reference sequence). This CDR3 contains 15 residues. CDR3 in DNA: TGCAGTGCTAGAGAATATACAGGGGGGAACACTGAAGCTTTCTTT. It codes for CSAREYTGGNTEAFF.

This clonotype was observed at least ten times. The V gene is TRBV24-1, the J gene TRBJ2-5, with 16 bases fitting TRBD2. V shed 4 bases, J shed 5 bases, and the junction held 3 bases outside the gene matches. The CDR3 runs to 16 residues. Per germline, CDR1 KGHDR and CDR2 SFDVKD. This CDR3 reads CATSDTGLAGGETQYF. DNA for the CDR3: TGTGCCACCAGTGACACGGGACTAGCGGGAGGGGAGACCCAGTACTTC.

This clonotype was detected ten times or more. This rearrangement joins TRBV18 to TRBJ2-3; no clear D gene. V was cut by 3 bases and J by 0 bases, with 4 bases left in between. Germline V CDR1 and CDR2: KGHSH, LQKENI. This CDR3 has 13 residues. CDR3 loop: CASSPFSTDTQYF. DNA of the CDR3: TGTGCCAGCTCACCCTTTAGCACAGATACGCAGTATTTT.

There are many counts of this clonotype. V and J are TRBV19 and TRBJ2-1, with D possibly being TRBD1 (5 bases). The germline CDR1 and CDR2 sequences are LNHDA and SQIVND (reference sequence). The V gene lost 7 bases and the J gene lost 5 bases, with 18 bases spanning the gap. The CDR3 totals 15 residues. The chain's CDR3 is CASKDSPIRHNEQFF. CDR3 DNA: TGTGCCAGTAAAGACAGCCCAATACGACACAATGAGCAGTTCTTC.

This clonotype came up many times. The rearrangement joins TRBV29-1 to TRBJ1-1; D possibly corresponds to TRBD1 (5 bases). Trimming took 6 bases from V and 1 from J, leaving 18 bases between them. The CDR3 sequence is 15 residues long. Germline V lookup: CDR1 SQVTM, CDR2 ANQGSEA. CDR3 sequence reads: CSVHNGWGGNTEAFF. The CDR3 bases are TGCAGCGTCCACAACGGGTGGGGGGGGAACACTGAAGCTTTCTTT.

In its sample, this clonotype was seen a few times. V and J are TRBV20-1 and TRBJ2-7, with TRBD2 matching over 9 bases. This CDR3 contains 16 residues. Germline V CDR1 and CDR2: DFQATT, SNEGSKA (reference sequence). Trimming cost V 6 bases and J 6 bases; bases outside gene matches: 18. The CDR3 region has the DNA TGCAGTGCCCCGGCGGGGGGGCTAGCGGGATCCAGCGAGCAGTACTTC. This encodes CSAPAGGLAGSSEQYF.

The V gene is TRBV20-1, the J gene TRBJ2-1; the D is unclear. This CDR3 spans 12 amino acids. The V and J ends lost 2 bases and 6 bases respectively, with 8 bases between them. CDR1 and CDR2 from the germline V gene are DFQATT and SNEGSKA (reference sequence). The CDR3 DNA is TGCAGTGCTAGATTTGTCGGCAATGAGCAGTTCTTC. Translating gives CSARFVGNEQFF.

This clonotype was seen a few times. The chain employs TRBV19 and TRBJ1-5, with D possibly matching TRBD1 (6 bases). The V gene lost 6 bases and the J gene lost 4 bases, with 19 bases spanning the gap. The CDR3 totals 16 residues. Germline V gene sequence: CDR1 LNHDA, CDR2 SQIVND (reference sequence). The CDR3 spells CASRKVRGQSNQPQHF. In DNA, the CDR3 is TGTGCCAGTAGGAAAGTGCGAGGACAGTCGAATCAGCCCCAGCATTTT.

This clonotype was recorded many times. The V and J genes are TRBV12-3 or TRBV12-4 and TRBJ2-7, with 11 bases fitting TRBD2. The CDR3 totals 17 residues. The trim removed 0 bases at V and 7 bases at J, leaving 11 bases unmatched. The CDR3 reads CASSLAGGLGLADEQYF. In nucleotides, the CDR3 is TGTGCCAGCAGTTTAGCGGGGGGTCTGGGACTAGCGGATGAGCAGTACTTC.

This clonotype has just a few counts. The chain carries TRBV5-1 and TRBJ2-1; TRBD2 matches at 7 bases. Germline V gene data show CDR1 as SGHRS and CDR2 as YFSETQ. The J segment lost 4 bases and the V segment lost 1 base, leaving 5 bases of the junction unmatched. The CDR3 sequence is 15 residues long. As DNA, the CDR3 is TGCGCCAGCAGCTTGAGGGTGGGGGGGTACAATGAGCAGTTCTTC. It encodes CASSLRVGGYNEQFF.

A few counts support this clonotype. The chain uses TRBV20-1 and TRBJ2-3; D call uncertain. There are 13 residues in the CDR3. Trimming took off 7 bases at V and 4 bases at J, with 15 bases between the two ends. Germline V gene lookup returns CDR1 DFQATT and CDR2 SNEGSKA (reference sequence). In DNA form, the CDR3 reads TGCAGTGTCCACCTAGATTCGTCAGATACGCAGTATTTT. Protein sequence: CSVHLDSSDTQYF.

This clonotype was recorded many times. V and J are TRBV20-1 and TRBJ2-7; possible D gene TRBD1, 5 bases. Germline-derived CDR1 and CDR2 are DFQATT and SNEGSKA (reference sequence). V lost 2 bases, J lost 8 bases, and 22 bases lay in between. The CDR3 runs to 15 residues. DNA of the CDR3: TGCAGTGCTAGACCAGCAGGGCTAGTCGATTACCAGCAGTACTTC. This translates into CSARPAGLVDYQQYF.

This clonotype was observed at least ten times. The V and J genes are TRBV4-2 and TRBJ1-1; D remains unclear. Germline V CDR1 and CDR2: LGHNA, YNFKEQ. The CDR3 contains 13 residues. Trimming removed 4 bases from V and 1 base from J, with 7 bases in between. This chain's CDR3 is CASSPPENTEAFF. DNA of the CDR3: TGTGCCAGCAGCCCGCCCGAGAACACTGAAGCTTTCTTT.

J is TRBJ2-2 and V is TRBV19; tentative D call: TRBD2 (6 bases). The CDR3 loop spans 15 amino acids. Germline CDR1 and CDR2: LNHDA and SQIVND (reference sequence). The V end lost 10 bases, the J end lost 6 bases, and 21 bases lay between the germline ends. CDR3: CATDPHGSNAGELFF. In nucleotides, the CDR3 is TGTGCCACCGACCCCCACGGGAGTAACGCCGGGGAGCTGTTTTTT.